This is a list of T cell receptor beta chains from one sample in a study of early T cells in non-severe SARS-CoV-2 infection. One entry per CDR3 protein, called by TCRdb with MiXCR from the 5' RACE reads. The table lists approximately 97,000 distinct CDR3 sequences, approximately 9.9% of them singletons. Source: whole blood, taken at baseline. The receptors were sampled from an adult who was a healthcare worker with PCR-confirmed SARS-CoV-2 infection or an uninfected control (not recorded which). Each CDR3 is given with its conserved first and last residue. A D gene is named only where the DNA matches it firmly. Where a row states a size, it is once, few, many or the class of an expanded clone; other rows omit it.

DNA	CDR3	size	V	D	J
TGTGCCAGCAGCTTAAGCGGACTGTGGCCCTACGAGCAGTACTTC	CASSLSGLWPYEQYF	-	TRBV7-2	-	TRBJ2-7
TGTGCCAGCAGTGAAGTTTCACCCCTCCACTTT	CASSEVSPLHF	many	TRBV6-1	-	TRBJ1-6
TGTGCCAGCAGTATCGACAGAAACACCGGGGAGCTGTTTTTT	CASSIDRNTGELFF	many	TRBV12-3/TRBV12-4	-	TRBJ2-2
TGTGCCAGCTCACTCTCCCGGGAGTCGGAGACCCAGTACTTC	CASSLSRESETQYF	-	TRBV18	-	TRBJ2-5
TGTGCCAGCAGTACAGGGGGAGATGAAAAACTGTTTTTT	CASSTGGDEKLFF	many	TRBV27	TRBD1	TRBJ1-4
TGTGCCAGCAGCCAAGATCATGGTACGCAGTATTTT	CASSQDHGTQYF	-	TRBV14	-	TRBJ2-3
TGTGCCAGCACATTGGGGGGAAGCAATCAGCCCCAGCATTTT	CASTLGGSNQPQHF	few	TRBV6-6	-	TRBJ1-5
TGCGCCAGCAGTGACCCTAGCGTGCCTACCTACGAGCAGTACTTC	CASSDPSVPTYEQYF	many	TRBV10-1	-	TRBJ2-7
TGTGCCAGCAGTGACGGCGAGGGAGGTGGAACGCAGTATTTT	CASSDGEGGGTQYF	-	TRBV2	-	TRBJ2-3
TGTGCCAGCAGCCACTGGGCAGGCCAAGGTGATTCACCCCTCCACTTT	CASSHWAGQGDSPLHF	few	TRBV3-1	-	TRBJ1-6
TGTGCCAGCAGTGACCCGGGACAGGGTGCAGGAAACACCATATATTTT	CASSDPGQGAGNTIYF	few	TRBV2	TRBD1	TRBJ1-3
TGCAGCGTTGAAATCAACTATGGCTACACCTTC	CSVEINYGYTF	-	TRBV29-1	-	TRBJ1-2
TGTGCCAGCAGCTTACAGGGGTACTACAATGAGCAGTTCTTC	CASSLQGYYNEQFF	few	TRBV7-2	-	TRBJ2-1
TGTGCCAGCAGCTTAACGAATGGGGGGAACATTCAGTACTTC	CASSLTNGGNIQYF	few	TRBV7-3	-	TRBJ2-4
TGTGCCAGCAGCTCCCTGACAGGGATAAGGAACGAGCAGTACTTC	CASSSLTGIRNEQYF	few	TRBV7-9	TRBD1	TRBJ2-7
TGTGCCAGCGCCCTTGGTCGGGGGGCAGGCGGTGAGCAGTTCTTC	CASALGRGAGGEQFF	few	TRBV6-5	-	TRBJ2-1
TGTGCCAGCAGTCGTGTGGACGGTCCCCCCTACGAGCAGTACTTC	CASSRVDGPPYEQYF	few	TRBV27	-	TRBJ2-7
TGTGCCATCAGGGACTCTTGGGAAGAGACCCAGTACTTC	CAIRDSWEETQYF	-	TRBV10-3	-	TRBJ2-5
TGTGCCAGCAGTTCCGGGACAGGGGGCTACGAGCAGTACTTC	CASSSGTGGYEQYF	-	TRBV12-3/TRBV12-4	TRBD1	TRBJ2-7
TGCGCCAGCAGCTTGGCGGTTACCGGGGAGCTGTTTTTT	CASSLAVTGELFF	many	TRBV5-1	-	TRBJ2-2
TGTGCCAGCAGCAGGAGCAATGAGCAGTTCTTC	CASSRSNEQFF	-	TRBV11-2	-	TRBJ2-1
TGCAGCGTCGAAACGGGGGACAGGGTAAACTATGGCTACACCTTC	CSVETGDRVNYGYTF	-	TRBV29-1	TRBD1	TRBJ1-2
TGCGCCAGCAGTTTCACGGGACTAGCGGGAGTCTACAATGAGCAGTTCTTC	CASSFTGLAGVYNEQFF	-	TRBV5-1	TRBD2	TRBJ2-1
TGTGCCAGCAGCGTAGGGTCAACTAATGAAAAACTGTTTTTT	CASSVGSTNEKLFF	-	TRBV9	-	TRBJ1-4
TGTGCCAGCAACCTCGGACTAGCGGACAATGAGCAGTTCTTC	CASNLGLADNEQFF	few	TRBV12-3/TRBV12-4	TRBD2	TRBJ2-1
TGCAGCGTCTCTACAGTGGGAGAGACCCAGTACTTC	CSVSTVGETQYF	few	TRBV29-1	-	TRBJ2-5
TGTGCCAGCAGTTTAGTCCGCGGGGAGCTGTTTTTT	CASSLVRGELFF	-	TRBV6-6	-	TRBJ2-2
TGTGCCACCAGCGTGGGGGTTCCGCCCTACGAGCAGTACTTC	CATSVGVPPYEQYF	-	TRBV15	-	TRBJ2-7
TGTGCCAGCAGCCCGCCGGGCTCTGGAAACACCATATATTTT	CASSPPGSGNTIYF	-	TRBV7-9	-	TRBJ1-3
TGTGCCAGCAGTTACACGGATACGCAGTATTTT	CASSYTDTQYF	many	TRBV7-9	-	TRBJ2-3
TGTGCCAGCAGTTACGGGGTAGGGACAGCTCCCCTTAGATATGGCTACACCTTC	CASSYGVGTAPLRYGYTF	many	TRBV6-5	TRBD1	TRBJ1-2
TGCGCCAGCAGCTTGGACATTTTGAGCTCCTACGAGCAGTACTTC	CASSLDILSSYEQYF	-	TRBV5-1	-	TRBJ2-7
TGTGCCAGCAGCTTACTTAGCGGGGGGCCCTACAATGAGCAGTTCTTC	CASSLLSGGPYNEQFF	many	TRBV11-2	TRBD2	TRBJ2-1
TGCAGTGCTGCCTCCTCGAGGGGGGCGATCGGGGAGCAGTACTTC	CSAASSRGAIGEQYF	few	TRBV20-1	-	TRBJ2-7
TGTGCCAGTAGTTCACCGGGACTAGCGGAAAGCACAGATACGCAGTATTTT	CASSSPGLAESTDTQYF	few	TRBV19	TRBD2	TRBJ2-3
TGCGCCAGCAGCTTAGGAGGACAGGAATCCTACGAGCAGTACTTC	CASSLGGQESYEQYF	-	TRBV5-1	TRBD1	TRBJ2-7